The 8 T cell receptor beta chains presented below share a single source sample, sequenced in a study of blood T cells in healthy people across ages. Primed by a sample-barcoded 5' primer and a J-beta primer mix, a second PCR proceeded for 7 to 11 cycles. In TCRdb, the 5' RACE reads were re-called with MiXCR into one record per CDR3 protein. The sample carries 1,100,000 or so distinct CDR3 sequences, under 45% recorded once. Sequencing was performed on blood. The receptors come from a woman aged 55-69 years in good health.

This chain connects TRBV12-3 or TRBV12-4 to TRBJ2-3; D remains ambiguous. Trimming took 7 bases from V and 2 from J, leaving 13 bases between them. This CDR3 comprises 14 residues. The CDR3, as DNA: TGTGCCAGCACCTCGGCCAGGCCCACAGATACGCAGTATTTT. This codes for CASTSARPTDTQYF.

With regard to this clonotype: A read error is possible here, since a much larger clone lies one base away. The chain uses TRBV18 and TRBJ2-1; possible D gene TRBD1, 6 bases. Germline V CDR1 and CDR2: KGHSH, LQKENI. The CDR3 consists of 14 residues. The germline V and J ends were trimmed by 6 bases and 13 bases, with 22 bases remaining between them. CDR3: CASSPPGQPTSQFF. In nucleotides, the CDR3 is TGTGCCAGCTCGCCCCCGGGACAACCAACTTCCCAGTTCTTC.

The chain couples TRBV12-3 or TRBV12-4 to TRBJ1-2; no firm D call. The CDR3 contains 16 residues. Trimming pared 3 bases from V and 4 bases from J, leaving 18 bases between. CDR3 in DNA: TGTGCCAGCAGTTTGTGGGTAGGACGGGGAAGCTATGGCTACACCTTC. Amino acids: CASSLWVGRGSYGYTF.

This clonotype was counted only a few times. The V and J genes are TRBV25-1 and TRBJ2-5; D possibly corresponds to TRBD1 (5 bases). This CDR3 region has 13 residues. CDR1 is MGHDK, CDR2 SYGVNS, per germline. Trimming removed 8 bases at V and 3 bases at J, with 13 bases between. CDR3 residues: CASHQGYEETQYF. As DNA, the CDR3 is TGTGCCAGCCATCAGGGATATGAAGAGACCCAGTACTTC. Using reference TRBV25-1 and TRBJ2-5 for the parts outside the CDR3, the full variable domain is EADIYQTPRYLVIGTGKKITLECSQTMGHDKMYWYQQDPGMELHLIHYSYGVNSTEKGDLSSESTVSRIRTEHFPLTLESARPSHTSQYLCASHQGYEETQYFGPGTRLLVL.

This clonotype has a single count. The chain carries TRBV12-3 or TRBV12-4 and TRBJ1-6; D is uncertain. This CDR3 contains 12 residues. The V gene lost 2 bases and the J gene lost 14 bases, with 10 bases spanning the gap. In DNA, the CDR3 is TGTGCCAGCAGTTTATCTCCGTCAGCCCTCCACTTT. Residues: CASSLSPSALHF.

The chain employs TRBV12-3 or TRBV12-4 and TRBJ2-1; 10 nucleotides match TRBD2. The junction had 7 bases not matched to a gene; V was cut back by 2 bases and J by 6 bases. The CDR3 runs 16 residues. Written as DNA, the CDR3 is TGTGCCAGCAGTTTAAGCGGGAGGGCCCTCGGCAATGAGCAGTTCTTC. This encodes CASSLSGRALGNEQFF.

To note about this clonotype: This clone may be a read error of a much larger clone one base away. The V and J genes are TRBV29-1 and TRBJ2-4; D is unclear. There are 11 residues in the CDR3. The germline V gene encodes CDR1 SQVTM and CDR2 ANQGSEA. V lost 7 bases to trimming and J lost 6 bases, with 10 bases between them. The CDR3 sequence is CSGVTPNIQYF. For the CDR3, the DNA is TGCAGCGGTGTTACGCCAAACATTCAGTACTTC.

This sequence joins TRBV6-1 and TRBJ2-3; TRBD2 matches 11 bases. The CDR3 length is 18 residues. Germline V CDR1 and CDR2: MNHNS, SASEGT. V was pared by 4 bases and J by 0 bases, with 9 bases of the junction left unmatched. The DNA of the CDR3 is TGTGCCAGCAGTGCACTCGGTGGGACTAGCGGTAGCACAGATACGCAGTATTTT. Amino acids: CASSALGGTSGSTDTQYF.